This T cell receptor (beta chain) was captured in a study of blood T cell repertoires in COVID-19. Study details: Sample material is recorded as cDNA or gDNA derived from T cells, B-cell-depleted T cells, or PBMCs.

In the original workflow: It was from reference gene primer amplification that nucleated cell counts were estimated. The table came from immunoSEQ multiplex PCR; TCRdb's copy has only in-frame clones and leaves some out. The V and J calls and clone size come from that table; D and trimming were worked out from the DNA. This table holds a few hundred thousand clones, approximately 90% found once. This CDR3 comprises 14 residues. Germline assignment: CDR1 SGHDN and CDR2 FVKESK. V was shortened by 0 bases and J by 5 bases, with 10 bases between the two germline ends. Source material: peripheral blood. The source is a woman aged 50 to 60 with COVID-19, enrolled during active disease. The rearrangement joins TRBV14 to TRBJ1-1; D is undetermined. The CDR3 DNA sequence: TGTGCCAGCAGCCAAGATCAAGGAGGGACTGAAGCTTTCTTT. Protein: CASSQDQGGTEAFF.